This is a list of T cell receptor beta chains from one sample in a study of shared clonotypes between healthy human individuals. Profiled with immunoSEQ multiplex PCR; TCRdb holds only in-frame clones, not every one. The table includes roughly 2.1 million clones, about 93% detected once. Sequencing was carried out using naive CD8+ T cells from PBMCs. These TCRs come from a young man in good health. Some clones in this sample may be carry-over from other donors' samples. Each CDR3 is given with its conserved first and last residue. Fields, in order: J gene, D gene, clone size, V gene, CDR3 protein, CDR3 DNA. D genes are given only for firm matches. The size entry is marked missing in some rows and otherwise reads once, few, many or a size class.

TRBJ2-7,.,.,TRBV5-1,CASSSPGDGYLYEQYF,TGCGCCAGCAGCTCGCCGGGGGACGGTTACCTCTACGAGCAGTACTTC
TRBJ2-7,TRBD1,.,TRBV5-4,CASRDRDYEQYF,TGTGCCAGCAGGGACAGGGACTACGAGCAGTACTTC
TRBJ1-1,.,.,TRBV5-6,CASSLDRNTEAFF,TGTGCCAGCAGCTTGGACAGGAACACTGAAGCTTTCTTT
TRBJ2-7,.,.,TRBV7-9,CASSLSAEDYEQYF,TGTGCCAGCAGCTTAAGTGCAGAAGACTACGAGCAGTACTTC
TRBJ2-5,TRBD2,.,TRBV28,CASSLKVAGVGETQYF,TGTGCCAGCAGTTTAAAGGTAGCGGGAGTCGGAGAGACCCAGTACTTC
TRBJ2-1,TRBD2,.,TRBV5-5,CASSLVRSGRADEQFF,TGTGCCAGCAGCCTGGTGCGTAGCGGGAGAGCGGATGAGCAGTTCTTC
TRBJ2-3,.,.,TRBV5-4,CASSPWYF,TGTGCCAGCAGCCCATGGTATTTT
TRBJ1-5,TRBD1,.,TRBV27,CASSSGTGVNQPQHF,TGTGCCAGCAGTTCCGGGACAGGGGTCAATCAGCCCCAGCATTTT
TRBJ2-5,.,.,TRBV7-6,CASSPDVRQETQYF,TGTGCCAGCAGTCCGGACGTCCGCCAAGAGACCCAGTACTTC
TRBJ2-2,TRBD2,.,TRBV30,CAWSAGLANTGELFF,TGTGCCTGGAGCGCCGGACTAGCGAACACCGGGGAGCTGTTTTTT
TRBJ2-2,.,.,TRBV27,CASSLGGGTGELFF,TGTGCCAGCAGTTTAGGAGGGGGGACCGGGGAGCTGTTTTTT
TRBJ2-7,.,.,TRBV27,CASSLAPLLKATGEQYF,TGTGCCAGCAGTTTAGCCCCCTTATTGAAAGCCACGGGCGAGCAGTACTTC
TRBJ1-4,.,.,TRBV5-5,CASSLADNRVSEKLFF,TGTGCCAGCAGCTTGGCTGATAACAGGGTCAGCGAAAAACTGTTTTTT
TRBJ2-3,TRBD2,.,TRBV7-3,CASSFSGILTDTQYF,TGTGCCAGCAGCTTTAGCGGGATCCTCACAGATACGCAGTATTTT
TRBJ1-2,.,.,TRBV27,CASSLGSNMATGYTF,TGTGCCAGCAGTCTGGGCTCCAACATGGCAACTGGCTACACCTTC
TRBJ1-3,.,.,TRBV28,CASSLFPSGNTIYF,TGTGCCAGCAGTTTATTTCCCTCGGGAAACACCATATATTTT
TRBJ2-1,.,.,TRBV18,CASSPIGGLYNEQFF,TGTGCCAGCTCACCAATAGGGGGGCTCTACAATGAGCAGTTCTTC
TRBJ1-2,.,once,TRBV27,CASSLSAGVNYGYTF,TGTGCCAGCAGTTTATCGGCAGGGGTTAACTATGGCTACACCTTC
TRBJ2-1,.,once,TRBV7-2,CASSSPQEGLNEQFF,TGTGCCAGCAGCTCCCCCCAAGAAGGCCTCAATGAGCAGTTCTTC
TRBJ1-2,.,.,TRBV2,CASTEGDPGYTF,TGTGCCAGCACCGAGGGGGACCCGGGCTACACCTTC
TRBJ2-2,.,.,TRBV9,CASSVGQDTGELFF,TGTGCCAGCAGCGTAGGGCAAGACACCGGGGAGCTGTTTTTT
TRBJ2-2,TRBD2,.,TRBV11-3,CASSSRDYLNTGELFF,TGTGCCAGCAGCTCTCGGGACTACTTAAACACCGGGGAGCTGTTTTTT
TRBJ1-5,.,.,TRBV28,CASTSRDDQPQHF,TGTGCCAGCACCTCGAGGGACGATCAGCCCCAGCATTTT
TRBJ2-5,TRBD2,.,TRBV7-6,CASSPRTSPETQYF,TGTGCCAGCAGCCCGCGGACTAGCCCGGAGACCCAGTACTTC
TRBJ1-2,TRBD1,.,TRBV29-1,CSVDQGDYGYTF,TGCAGCGTTGACCAGGGGGACTATGGCTACACCTTC
TRBJ2-7,TRBD1,.,TRBV9,CASSEGQGRDEQYF,TGTGCCAGCAGCGAAGGACAGGGGAGGGATGAGCAGTACTTC
TRBJ2-3,TRBD1,.,TRBV4-2,CASSVRGQGWSDTQYF,TGTGCCAGCAGCGTCAGGGGACAGGGGTGGTCAGATACGCAGTATTTT
TRBJ1-1,.,.,TRBV6-5,CASIPLTGNTEAFF,TGTGCCAGCATCCCCTTGACAGGGAACACTGAAGCTTTCTTT
TRBJ2-7,TRBD1,.,TRBV19,CASSMKRTGGLEQYF,TGTGCCAGTAGTATGAAACGGACAGGGGGCCTTGAGCAGTACTTC
TRBJ2-7,.,.,TRBV7-8,CASSRIGQRGYEQYF,TGTGCCAGCAGTCGTATAGGACAGAGGGGGTACGAGCAGTACTTC
TRBJ1-1,.,.,TRBV7-8,CASSRGGYTEAFF,TGTGCCAGCAGCCGTGGGGGGTACACTGAAGCTTTCTTT
TRBJ1-1,.,few,TRBV5-6,CASGVAGTEAFF,TGTGCCTCAGGGGTGGCAGGCACTGAAGCTTTCTTT
TRBJ2-6,.,.,TRBV30,CAFDMGLINVLTF,TGTGCCTTCGATATGGGGCTTATCAACGTCCTGACTTTC
TRBJ2-7,TRBD1,.,TRBV5-8,CASRYSGTAKYEQYF,TGTGCCAGCCGTTACTCCGGGACAGCTAAATACGAGCAGTACTTC
TRBJ2-7,.,.,TRBV29-1,CSVTLGGLYEQYF,TGCAGCGTGACATTGGGGGGATTGTACGAGCAGTACTTC
TRBJ2-1,.,.,TRBV2,CASMTRGYNEQFF,TGTGCCAGTATGACTAGGGGGTACAATGAGCAGTTCTTC
TRBJ1-1,.,.,TRBV6-6,CASSYSAMGGNTEAFF,TGTGCCAGCAGTTACTCGGCGATGGGGGGAAACACTGAAGCTTTCTTT
TRBJ1-2,.,.,TRBV30,CAWRKTHGTARDGYTF,TGTGCCTGGAGGAAAACTCATGGGACGGCCCGGGATGGCTACACCTTC
TRBJ2-2,TRBD1,.,TRBV7-9,CASSSPGTANTGELFF,TGTGCCAGCAGCTCGCCCGGGACAGCGAACACCGGGGAGCTGTTTTTT
TRBJ1-2,.,.,TRBV19,CASQDTNNYGYTF,TGTGCCAGCCAAGACACCAATAACTATGGCTACACCTTC
TRBJ2-1,TRBD1,.,TRBV19,CASSIRDRALDEQFF,TGTGCCAGTAGTATCCGGGACAGGGCTTTGGATGAGCAGTTCTTC
TRBJ1-2,.,.,TRBV27,CASSLYEGQGYGYTF,TGTGCCAGCAGTTTATATGAGGGGCAGGGGTATGGCTACACCTTC
TRBJ2-1,.,.,TRBV7-6,CASSLLATADNEQFF,TGTGCCAGCAGCTTACTAGCGACGGCGGACAATGAGCAGTTCTTC
TRBJ2-7,.,.,TRBV19,CASRNPADTYEQYF,TGTGCCAGCCGGAACCCGGCCGACACCTACGAGCAGTACTTC
TRBJ2-7,.,.,TRBV5-1,CASSFSGEQYF,TGCGCCAGCAGCTTTAGTGGCGAGCAGTACTTC
TRBJ2-7,.,.,TRBV27,CASSLSKGLEQYF,TGTGCCAGCAGTTTGAGTAAAGGCCTCGAGCAGTACTTC
TRBJ2-7,.,.,TRBV6-1,CASSVRLVYEQYF,TGTGCCAGCAGTGTCAGGCTAGTCTACGAGCAGTACTTC
TRBJ2-7,TRBD2,.,TRBV7-3,CASSPGLAGVPDYEQYF,TGTGCCAGCAGCCCGGGACTAGCGGGAGTTCCTGACTACGAGCAGTACTTC
TRBJ1-1,.,.,TRBV28,CASTLDQIMNTEAFF,TGTGCCAGCACCTTGGACCAGATCATGAACACTGAAGCTTTCTTT
TRBJ1-3,TRBD1,.,TRBV7-2,CASSLRWDRSSGNTIYF,TGTGCCAGCAGCTTACGGTGGGACAGGAGCTCTGGAAACACCATATATTTT
TRBJ1-5,.,.,TRBV25-1,CASSEPGNSNQPQHF,TGTGCCAGCAGTGAGCCAGGGAATAGCAATCAGCCCCAGCATTTT
TRBJ1-1,.,.,TRBV5-1,CASSLGRGSMNTEAFF,TGCGCCAGCAGCTTGGGACGGGGGAGTATGAACACTGAAGCTTTCTTT
TRBJ2-1,.,once,TRBV4-2,CASSQERVRTYNEQFF,TGTGCCAGCAGCCAAGAGCGTGTAAGGACCTACAATGAGCAGTTCTTC
TRBJ1-2,TRBD1,.,TRBV9,CASRVSVGGIGGQGAAGYTF,TGTGCCAGCAGAGTAAGCGTAGGCGGTATTGGGGGACAGGGGGCGGCTGGCTACACCTTC
TRBJ1-2,TRBD1,once,TRBV14,CASSQLRQGKYGYTF,TGTGCCAGCAGCCAATTGAGACAGGGGAAATATGGCTACACCTTC
TRBJ2-1,TRBD2,.,TRBV5-1,CASSLGLAGGLYRNEQFF,TGCGCCAGCAGCTTGGGACTAGCGGGAGGTCTATATAGGAATGAGCAGTTCTTC
TRBJ1-2,TRBD1,.,TRBV6-1,CASSERTGVPGYTF,TGTGCCAGCAGTGAGAGAACAGGGGTGCCTGGCTACACCTTC